The text below deals with one TCR beta chain. The sample contains more than one DNA sequence encoding this CDR3. Assay used: immunoSEQ multiplex PCR; TCRdb lists only in-frame clones, some missing. The sample contains approximately 400,000 clones, about 90% of which appear only once. This sample stems from a study of Ad26.COV2.S vaccination and SARS-CoV-2 variants. The receptor was isolated from a human donor who had recovered from COVID-19. Sequencing was performed on peripheral blood, taken after recovery from COVID-19.

The CDR3 nucleotides read TGCAGTGCTAGGCGGGACTACGAGCAGTACTTC. Translated, it gives CSARRDYEQYF. The rearrangement uses TRBV20-1 and TRBJ2-7; the D gene is possibly TRBD2 (6 bases). The germline CDR1 and CDR2 sequences are DFQATT and SNEGSKA (reference sequence). Trimming left V 3 bases short and J 3 bases short, with 6 bases between. CDR3 length: 11 amino acids.